This T cell receptor beta chain is from a study of T cell responses to AZD1222 COVID-19 vaccine. Measured with immunoSEQ multiplex PCR; TCRdb has only the in-frame clones, and not every one. The sample carries about 120,000 clones, roughly nine tenths recorded once. Study-level results: Donors in the cohort were predominantly white British and more often female, and clonal diversity was possibly underestimated. Close to half of spike-specific TCRs reportedly recognize unmutated variant regions. Spike-specific TCR depth and breadth grew after two AZD1222 doses.

Turning to this clone: Antigen unknown.

With 5 bases clipped from V and 3 bases from J, the junction kept 5 bases outside the gene matches. The CDR3 spans 15 residues. CDR1 is MNHEY, CDR2 SMNVEV, per germline (reference sequence). The TCR comes from an adult in good health. The chain carries TRBV27 and TRBJ1-5; 9 positions match TRBD1. The starting material was peripheral blood, obtained on day 0 of AZD1222 vaccination. The CDR3 bases are TGTGCCAGCAGTCGGACAGGGGCCGTCAATCAGCCCCAGCATTTT. Its translation: CASSRTGAVNQPQHF.